This TCR beta chain was profiled in a study of radiotherapy plus CTLA-4 blockade in lung cancer. The V and J ends lost 0 bases and 9 bases, in that order; junction bases with no gene match: 6. CDR1 and CDR2 from the germline V gene are MNHNS and SASEGT. The CDR3 spans 15 residues. Measured with immunoSEQ multiplex PCR; TCRdb has only the in-frame clones, and not every one. The sample holds some 52,000 clones, 65% to 80% seen once. Focal radiation plus CTLA-4 blockade with ipilimumab was administered to patients who had chemo-refractory metastatic non-small-cell lung cancer. The J gene is TRBJ2-1, the V gene TRBV6-1; 9 nucleotides match TRBD1. This clonotype was sampled from a human donor with non-small cell lung cancer who had a partial response to radiotherapy plus ipilimumab. The specimen comprised peripheral blood, sampled from a patient treated with radiotherapy plus ipilimumab. CDR3 in amino acids: CASSEAAQGAGEQFF. The CDR3 DNA reads TGTGCCAGCAGTGAAGCGGCACAGGGGGCTGGTGAGCAGTTCTTC.